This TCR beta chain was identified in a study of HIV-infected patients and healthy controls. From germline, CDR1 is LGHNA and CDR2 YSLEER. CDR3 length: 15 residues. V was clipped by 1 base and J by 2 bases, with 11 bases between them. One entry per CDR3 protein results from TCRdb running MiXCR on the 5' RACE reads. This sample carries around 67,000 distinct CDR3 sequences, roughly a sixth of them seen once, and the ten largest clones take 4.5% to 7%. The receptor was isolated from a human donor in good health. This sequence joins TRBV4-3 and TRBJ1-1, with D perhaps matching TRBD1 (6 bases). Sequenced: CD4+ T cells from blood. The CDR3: CASSQGKGGNTEAFF. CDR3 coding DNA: TGCGCCAGCAGCCAAGGGAAAGGGGGTAACACTGAAGCTTTCTTT.